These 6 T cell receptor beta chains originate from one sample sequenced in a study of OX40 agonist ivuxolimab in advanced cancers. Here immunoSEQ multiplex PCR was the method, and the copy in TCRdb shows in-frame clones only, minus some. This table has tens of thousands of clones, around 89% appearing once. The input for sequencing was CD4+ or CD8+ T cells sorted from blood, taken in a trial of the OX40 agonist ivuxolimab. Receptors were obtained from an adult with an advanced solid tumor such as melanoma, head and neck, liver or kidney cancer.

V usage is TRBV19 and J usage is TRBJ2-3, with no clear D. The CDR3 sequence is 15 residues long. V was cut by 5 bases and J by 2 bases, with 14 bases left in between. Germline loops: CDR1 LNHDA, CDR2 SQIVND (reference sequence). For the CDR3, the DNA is TGTGCCAGTAGTCACCCCCCACAGACCACAGATACGCAGTATTTT. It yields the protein CASSHPPQTTDTQYF. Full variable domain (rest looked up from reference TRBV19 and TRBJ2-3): DGGITQSPKYLFRKEGQNVTLSCEQNLNHDAMYWYRQDPGQGLRLIYYSQIVNDFQKGDIAEGYSVSREKKESFPLTVTSAQKNPTAFYLCASSHPPQTTDTQYFGPGTRLTVL.

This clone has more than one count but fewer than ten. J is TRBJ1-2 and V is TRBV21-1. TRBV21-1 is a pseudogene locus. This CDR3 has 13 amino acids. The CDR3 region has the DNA TGTGCCAGCAGCGGGGGGCAGAGCTATGGCTACACCTTC. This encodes CASSGGQSYGYTF.

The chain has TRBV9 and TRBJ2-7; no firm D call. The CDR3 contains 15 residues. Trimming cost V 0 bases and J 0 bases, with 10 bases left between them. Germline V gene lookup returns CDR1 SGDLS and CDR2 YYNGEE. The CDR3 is CASSVALGSSYEQYF. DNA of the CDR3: TGTGCCAGCAGCGTAGCTCTGGGCAGCTCCTACGAGCAGTACTTC.

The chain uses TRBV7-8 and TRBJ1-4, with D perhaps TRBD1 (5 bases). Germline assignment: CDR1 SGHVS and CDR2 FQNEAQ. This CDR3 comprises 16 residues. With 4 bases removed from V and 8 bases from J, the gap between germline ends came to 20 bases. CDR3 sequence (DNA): TGTGCCAGCAGCTCCCCCGGTCCAGGGAGCCAAGAAAAACTGTTTTTT. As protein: CASSSPGPGSQEKLFF. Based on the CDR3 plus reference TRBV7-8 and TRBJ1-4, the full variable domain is GAGVSQSPRYKVAKRGQDVALRCDPISGHVSLFWYQQALGQGPEFLTYFQNEAQLDKSGLPSDRFFAERPEGSVSTLKIQRTQQEDSAVYLCASSSPGPGSQEKLFFGSGTQLSVL.

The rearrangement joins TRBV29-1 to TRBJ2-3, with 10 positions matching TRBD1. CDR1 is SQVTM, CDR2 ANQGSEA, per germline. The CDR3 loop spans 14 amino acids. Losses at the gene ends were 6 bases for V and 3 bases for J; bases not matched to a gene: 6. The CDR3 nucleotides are TGCAGCGTGCCAGGGACAGGGGTAACAGATACGCAGTATTTT. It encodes CSVPGTGVTDTQYF.

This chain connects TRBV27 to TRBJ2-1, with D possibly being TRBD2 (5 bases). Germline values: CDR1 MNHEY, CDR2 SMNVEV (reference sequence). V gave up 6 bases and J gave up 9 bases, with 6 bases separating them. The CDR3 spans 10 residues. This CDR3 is CASRGSEQFF. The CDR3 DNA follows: TGTGCCAGCAGGGGGAGTGAGCAGTTCTTC.